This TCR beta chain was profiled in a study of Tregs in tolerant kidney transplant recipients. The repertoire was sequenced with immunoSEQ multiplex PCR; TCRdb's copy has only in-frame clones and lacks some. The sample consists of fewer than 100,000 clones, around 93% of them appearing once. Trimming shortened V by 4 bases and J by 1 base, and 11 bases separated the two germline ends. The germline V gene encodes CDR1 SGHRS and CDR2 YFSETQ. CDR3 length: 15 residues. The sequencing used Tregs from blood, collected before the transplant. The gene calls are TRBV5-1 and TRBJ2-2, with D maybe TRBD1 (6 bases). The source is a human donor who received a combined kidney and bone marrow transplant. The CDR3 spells CASSQDSKNTGELFF. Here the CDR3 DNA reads TGCGCCAGCAGCCAGGACAGCAAGAACACCGGGGAGCTGTTTTTT.